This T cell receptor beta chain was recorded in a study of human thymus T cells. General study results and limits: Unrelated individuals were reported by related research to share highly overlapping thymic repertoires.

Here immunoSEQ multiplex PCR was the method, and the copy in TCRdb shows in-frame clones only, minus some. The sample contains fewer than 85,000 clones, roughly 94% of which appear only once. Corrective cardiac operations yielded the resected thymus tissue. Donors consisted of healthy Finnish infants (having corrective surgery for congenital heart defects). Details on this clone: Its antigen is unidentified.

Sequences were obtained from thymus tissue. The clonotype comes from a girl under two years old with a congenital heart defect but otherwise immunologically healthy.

The DNA of the CDR3 is TGTGCTAGTGGTTTGAAGGGAGGAGAGACCCAGTACTTC. Its translation is CASGLKGGETQYF. The V and J genes are TRBV12-5 and TRBJ2-5, with D perhaps matching TRBD2 (6 bases). V was cut by 2 bases and J by 4 bases, with 8 bases left in between. The CDR3 contains 13 residues. CDR1 is LGHNT, CDR2 FRNRAP, per germline.